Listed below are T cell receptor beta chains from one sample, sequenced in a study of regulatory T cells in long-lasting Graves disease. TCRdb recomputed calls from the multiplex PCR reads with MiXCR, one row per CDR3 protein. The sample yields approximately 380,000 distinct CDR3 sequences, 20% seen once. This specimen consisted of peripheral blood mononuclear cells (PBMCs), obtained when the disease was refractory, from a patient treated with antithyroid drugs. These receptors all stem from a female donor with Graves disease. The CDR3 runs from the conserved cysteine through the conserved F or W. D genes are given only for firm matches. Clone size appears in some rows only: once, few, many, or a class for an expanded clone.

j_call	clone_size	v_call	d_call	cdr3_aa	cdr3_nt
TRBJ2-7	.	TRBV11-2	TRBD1	CASSLFRQGGYEQYF	TGTGCCAGCAGCTTATTCCGACAGGGGGGCTACGAGCAGTACTTC
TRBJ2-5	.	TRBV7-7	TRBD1	CASSFRTGLTETQYF	TGTGCTAGCAGCTTCCGGACAGGGCTTACAGAGACCCAGTACTTC
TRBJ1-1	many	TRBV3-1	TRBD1	CASSLRQGKGDTEAFF	TGTGCCAGCAGCCTGCGACAGGGAAAGGGAGACACTGAAGCTTTCTTT
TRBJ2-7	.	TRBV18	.	CASSPPRTAAYEQYF	TGTGCCAGCTCACCACCGAGGACAGCCGCCTACGAGCAGTACTTC
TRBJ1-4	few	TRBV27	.	CASSLSFWSEEKLFF	TGTGCCAGCAGTTTATCTTTCTGGTCTGAGGAAAAACTGTTTTTT
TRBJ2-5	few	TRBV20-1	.	CSTNSLGGAQYF	TGCAGTACAAACAGTCTAGGCGGGGCTCAGTACTTC
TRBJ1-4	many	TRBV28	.	CASSLQERRLNEKLFF	TGTGCCAGCAGTTTACAAGAGCGCAGGCTTAATGAAAAACTGTTTTTT
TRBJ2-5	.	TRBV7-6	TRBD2	CASSFGGGPQETQYF	TGTGCCAGCAGCTTCGGGGGAGGGCCGCAAGAGACCCAGTACTTC
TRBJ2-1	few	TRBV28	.	CASVVAGRRNNEQFF	TGTGCCAGCGTCGTTGCGGGCCGCAGGAACAATGAGCAGTTCTTC
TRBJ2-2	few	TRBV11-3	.	CASSSGVLGDTGELFF	TGTGCCAGCAGCTCCGGGGTTCTAGGGGACACCGGGGAGCTGTTTTTT
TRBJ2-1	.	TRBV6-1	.	CASSYVYEQFF	TGTGCCAGCAGTTACGTCTATGAGCAGTTCTTC
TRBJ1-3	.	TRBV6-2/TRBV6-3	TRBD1	CASSQSLDRSFSGNTIYF	TGTGCCAGCAGCCAAAGCCTGGACAGGAGTTTTTCTGGAAACACCATATATTTT
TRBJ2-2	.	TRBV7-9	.	CASSLTDMGELFF	TGTGCCAGCAGCTTAACCGATATGGGGGAGCTGTTTTTT
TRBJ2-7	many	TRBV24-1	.	CATSDSRRGGEQYF	TGTGCCACCAGTGATTCCCGACGAGGAGGCGAGCAGTACTTC
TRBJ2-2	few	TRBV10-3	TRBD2	CAISEPLGTSGGGLREGDGELFF	TGTGCCATCAGTGAGCCACTAGGGACAAGCGGGGGGGGGCTCCGGGAAGGGGACGGGGAGCTGTTTTTT
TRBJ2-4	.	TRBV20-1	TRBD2	CSASLRGGRENIQYF	TGCAGTGCTAGTCTTAGGGGCGGGAGGGAGAACATTCAGTACTTC
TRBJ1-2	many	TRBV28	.	CAILGSNKGNYGYTF	TGTGCCATCCTGGGGTCAAACAAGGGAAACTATGGCTACACCTTC
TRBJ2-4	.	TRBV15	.	CATNSAGAQNIQYF	TGTGCCACTAACTCGGCAGGGGCGCAAAACATTCAGTACTTC
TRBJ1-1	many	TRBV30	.	CAWSPGTTEAFF	TGTGCCTGGAGTCCCGGGACAACTGAAGCTTTCTTT
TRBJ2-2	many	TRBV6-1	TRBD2	CASSPTSGGANTGELFF	TGTGCCAGCAGCCCGACTAGCGGAGGCGCGAACACCGGGGAGCTGTTTTTT
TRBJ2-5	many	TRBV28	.	CASSFGAETQYF	TGTGCCAGCAGTTTCGGGGCAGAGACCCAGTACTTC
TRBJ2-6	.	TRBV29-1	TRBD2	CSASGKAGANVLTF	TGCAGCGCCAGCGGGAAGGCTGGGGCCAACGTCCTGACTTTC
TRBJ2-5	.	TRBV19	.	CASSGSPLLAFQETQYF	TGTGCCAGTAGTGGCAGCCCTCTACTAGCTTTTCAAGAGACCCAGTACTTC
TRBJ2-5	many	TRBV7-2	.	CASSPRTRQETQYF	TGTGCCAGCAGCCCGCGGACTCGGCAAGAGACCCAGTACTTC
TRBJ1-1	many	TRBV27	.	CASSKLSGARAEAFF	TGTGCCAGCAGCAAACTCTCAGGGGCCCGGGCTGAAGCTTTCTTT
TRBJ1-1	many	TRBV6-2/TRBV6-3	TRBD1	CASSYSLKGASTEAFF	TGTGCCAGCAGTTACTCGCTAAAGGGGGCGTCCACTGAAGCTTTCTTT
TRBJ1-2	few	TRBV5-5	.	CASSSAGGKVYYGCTF	TGTGCCAGCAGCAGCGCCGGGGGCAAGGTTTATTATGGCTGCACCTTC
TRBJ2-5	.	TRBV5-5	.	CASSIPDSQETQYF	TGTGCCAGCAGCATACCGGACAGCCAAGAGACCCAGTACTTC
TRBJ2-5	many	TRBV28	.	CASSSSRGTQYF	TGTGCCAGCAGTTCCTCCCGGGGGACCCAGTACTTC
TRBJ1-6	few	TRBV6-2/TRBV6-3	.	CARGAQYLTRSYNSPLHF	TGTGCCAGGGGGGCCCAGTACTTAACGCGCTCCTATAATTCACCCCTCCACTTT
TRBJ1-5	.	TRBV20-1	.	CSAWFGGLGQPQHF	TGCAGTGCTTGGTTTGGGGGGCTGGGTCAGCCCCAGCATTTT
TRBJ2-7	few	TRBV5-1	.	CASSLVRGMGEQYF	TGCGCCAGCAGCTTGGTTCGGGGGATGGGGGAGCAGTACTTC
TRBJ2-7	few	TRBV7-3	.	CASSLTGGGLESYEQYF	TGTGCCAGCAGCTTAACTGGGGGAGGCTTGGAATCCTACGAGCAGTACTTC
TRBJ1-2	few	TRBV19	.	CASSIDLDNYGYTF	TGTGCCAGTAGTATAGATCTTGATAACTATGGCTACACCTTC
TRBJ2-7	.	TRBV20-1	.	CSARVEDWYEQYF	TGCAGTGCTAGAGTTGAGGACTGGTACGAGCAGTACTTC
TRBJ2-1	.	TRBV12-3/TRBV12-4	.	CASSQGGARINEQFF	TGTGCCAGCAGTCAGGGGGGGGCAAGAATCAATGAGCAGTTCTTC
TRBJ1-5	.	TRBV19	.	CASSGQINQPQHF	TGTGCCAGTAGTGGACAGATCAATCAGCCCCAGCATTTT
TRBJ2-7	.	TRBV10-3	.	CAIRGDLAYEQYF	TGTGCCATCAGGGGGGACCTCGCCTACGAGCAGTACTTC
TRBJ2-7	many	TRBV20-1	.	CSARDEVLYEQYF	TGCAGTGCTAGAGATGAGGTTTTGTACGAGCAGTACTTC
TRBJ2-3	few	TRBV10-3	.	CAIGLRSGTQYF	TGTGCCATCGGCCTTCGAAGCGGTACGCAGTATTTT
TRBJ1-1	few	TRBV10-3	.	CAISELLGQDTEAFF	TGTGCCATCAGTGAGTTACTTGGGCAGGACACTGAAGCTTTCTTT